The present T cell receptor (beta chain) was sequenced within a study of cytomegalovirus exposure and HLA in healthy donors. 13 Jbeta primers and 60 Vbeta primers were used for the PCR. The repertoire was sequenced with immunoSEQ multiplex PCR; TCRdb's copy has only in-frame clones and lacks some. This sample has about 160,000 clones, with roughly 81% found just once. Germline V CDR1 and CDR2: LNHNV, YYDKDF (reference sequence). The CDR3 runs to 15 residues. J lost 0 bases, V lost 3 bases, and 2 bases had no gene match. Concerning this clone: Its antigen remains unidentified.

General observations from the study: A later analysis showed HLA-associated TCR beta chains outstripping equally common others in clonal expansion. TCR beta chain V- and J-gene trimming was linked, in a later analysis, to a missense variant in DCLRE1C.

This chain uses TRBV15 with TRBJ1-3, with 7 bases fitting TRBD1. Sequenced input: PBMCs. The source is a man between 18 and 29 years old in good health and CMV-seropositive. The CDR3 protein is CATSSDRVSGNTIYF. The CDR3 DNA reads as TGTGCCACCAGCAGTGACAGGGTCTCTGGAAACACCATATATTTT.